This TCR beta chain comes out of a study of T cell repertoires in cytomegalovirus infection (dated by TCRdb to the late 2010s). About the study as a whole: Donor HLA type was relevant to the analysis, because carriage of CMV infection together with the matching HLA type was indicated by public TCR beta signatures. The study at large found these results: The ex vivo response was dominated by HLA-C-restricted CMV-specific TCR beta clonotypes, which also provided the single most frequent clonotype in two of eight donors. In both this cohort and an independent roughly 400-donor cohort, the cumulative frequency of public TCR beta family members distinguished carriers of CMV infection plus the relevant HLA type.

Remarks on this clonotype: Its antigen is still unknown. Per-nucleotide qualities are absent, and no much larger clonotype sits a single base away.

Relative to germline, V is missing 3 bases and J is missing 6 bases, with 13 bases of the junction outside any gene match. CDR1 and CDR2 are read off the germline V gene (reference sequence) as DFQATT and SNEGSKA. The CDR3 runs 16 amino acids, cysteine and phenylalanine included. Here the CDR3 DNA is all that survives: 48 bases in frame from base 1. Sequenced using an Illumina HiSeq 1500. TCRdb cleaned the public reads at Q25 with fastp, built clones with MiXCR and kept in-frame beta chains. One record per CDR3 amino acid sequence lists the most common genes and DNA. For this sample the table gives some 350,000 distinct CDR3 sequences, of which 15% to 20% were detected only once. The top ten clonotypes cover 7.5% to 9% of the sample.

Sequences were obtained from PBMCs. The V gene is TRBV20-1 and the J gene is TRBJ1-4; TRBD1 aligns with 7 central bases. The receptor's source is a human donor in good health (CMV status not recorded). Some clones in this sample may be carry-over from other donors' samples. The nucleotide sequence is TGCAGTGCTAGGGGGGCCCCCCCCACAGGGGATGAAAAACTGTTTTTT. Protein translation: CSARGAPPTGDEKLFF.